These T cell receptor beta chains were read from a single sample in a study of blood T cell repertoires in COVID-19. Assay: immunoSEQ multiplex PCR; the TCRdb copy retains only in-frame clones and omits some. The repertoire includes some 700,000 clones, just under 90% of them detected once, and roughly 0.25% sits in the top ten. Sequencing used peripheral blood. All receptors come from a woman younger than 30 with acute or convalescent COVID-19. CDR3s include the opening cysteine and the closing phenylalanine or tryptophan. Fields, in order: J gene, V gene, clone size, D gene, CDR3 DNA, CDR3 protein. The D gene is left open where the match is weak. Some rows mark clone size as missing; the rest say once, few, many or name a class of expanded clone.

TRBJ1-6	TRBV9	few	TRBD1	TGTGCCAGCAGCGTAGGGGGGACAGCTTATAATTCACCCCTCCACTTT	CASSVGGTAYNSPLHF
TRBJ1-3	TRBV19	NA	NA	TGTGCCAGTAAAACAGGAAGCTCTGGAAACACCATATATTTT	CASKTGSSGNTIYF
TRBJ1-2	TRBV12-3/TRBV12-4	NA	TRBD1	TGTGCCAGCAGTTTAGGGACAGGTGATGGCTACACCTTC	CASSLGTGDGYTF
TRBJ2-2	TRBV12-5	NA	TRBD1	TGTGCTAGTGGTTTCCCCAAGGGGACAGGGGCGAACACCGGGGAGCTGTTTTTT	CASGFPKGTGANTGELFF
TRBJ1-2	TRBV6-5	once	NA	TGTGCCAGCAGTTACTCGATGGCAGCTTGGGGAGATGGCTACACCTTC	CASSYSMAAWGDGYTF
TRBJ1-2	TRBV5-4	NA	TRBD1	TGTGCCAGCAGCCCCTGGACAGGGGCAGGCTATGGCTACACCTTC	CASSPWTGAGYGYTF
TRBJ2-3	TRBV7-8	once	TRBD2	TGTGCCAGCAGCTTAGTCGGGACTAGCGGGGGGAGGGACACAGATACGCAGTATTTT	CASSLVGTSGGRDTDTQYF
TRBJ1-1	TRBV18	NA	TRBD1	TGTGCCAGCTCCCGAGACAGGGGAGGGACTGAAGCTTTCTTT	CASSRDRGGTEAFF
TRBJ1-4	TRBV23-1	once	NA	TGCGCCAGCAGTACGTTGCGAGTAGATCCCGGTCGTAATGAAAAACTGTTTTTT	CASSTLRVDPGRNEKLFF
TRBJ1-2	TRBV7-9	NA	NA	TGTGCCAGCGAACGTTTCGCCGGGAAGGGCTACACCTTC	CASERFAGKGYTF
TRBJ1-4	TRBV3-1/TRBV3-2	NA	NA	TGTGCCAGCAGCCAACAAAGAGATAATGAAAAACTGTTTTTT	CASSQQRDNEKLFF
TRBJ1-5	TRBV24-1	NA	NA	TGTGCCACTTCCATGAGAGGAGGGAATCAGCCCCAGCATTTT	CATSMRGGNQPQHF
TRBJ1-2	TRBV7-6	NA	TRBD1	TGTGCCAGCAGCCATTATGGCGAGGGGGCGCGGGACTATGGCTACACCTTC	CASSHYGEGARDYGYTF
TRBJ1-2	TRBV30	NA	NA	TGTGCCTGGAGTTCCCAGGGTTTACAGGGCTACACCTTC	CAWSSQGLQGYTF
TRBJ2-7	TRBV28	NA	TRBD2	TGTGCCAGCGGACTAGCGGTCTTCTCCTACGAGCAGTACTTC	CASGLAVFSYEQYF
TRBJ1-2	TRBV29-1	NA	NA	TGCAGCGTTGATTCCGGGGTGGAGGGCTACACCTTC	CSVDSGVEGYTF
TRBJ1-2	TRBV29-1	NA	TRBD1	TGCAGCGTTGAAGATTGGGCAGGGGGCACCTATGGCTACACCTTC	CSVEDWAGGTYGYTF
TRBJ2-2	TRBV9	NA	NA	TGTGCCAGCAGCGTAGGGGTAGCCGCCCCGAACACCGGGGAGCTGTTTTTT	CASSVGVAAPNTGELFF
TRBJ2-7	TRBV7-2	NA	NA	TGTGCCAGCAGCACCACAGAAGACTACGAGCAGTACTTC	CASSTTEDYEQYF
TRBJ1-2	TRBV29-1	few	NA	TGCAGCGTACAGGGACACTATGGCTACACCTTC	CSVQGHYGYTF
TRBJ1-5	TRBV4-3	NA	NA	TGCGCCAGCAGCCAAGGACGCGGGGCAGCCGGTCAGCCCCAGCATTTT	CASSQGRGAAGQPQHF
TRBJ2-1	TRBV6-4	NA	TRBD1	TGTGCCAGCAGTGCAGGAGACAGGGAATACAATGAGCAGTTCTTC	CASSAGDREYNEQFF
TRBJ1-1	TRBV12-5	once	TRBD1	TGTGCTAGTGGTTGGATTATAACAGGGGATGTAATGAACACTGAAGCTTTCTTT	CASGWIITGDVMNTEAFF
TRBJ1-6	TRBV4-3	NA	TRBD1	TGCGCCAGCAGCCAGAACAGGGGATGTAATTCACCCCTCCACTTT	CASSQNRGCNSPLHF
TRBJ2-7	TRBV11-2	NA	NA	TGTGCCAGCAGCTTAGATCAGTGGGGGGGCGGACTCCGCTCCGAGCAGTACTTC	CASSLDQWGGGLRSEQYF
TRBJ2-3	TRBV19	NA	TRBD2	TGTGCCAGTAGAGGACTAGCGGGGGATCGGAATACGCAGTATTTT	CASRGLAGDRNTQYF
TRBJ1-2	TRBV7-2	NA	NA	TGTGCCAGCAGCTTATCGGGAGGGGCCAACTATGGCTACACCTTC	CASSLSGGANYGYTF
TRBJ1-1	TRBV2	NA	NA	TGTGCCAGCAGTGTAATCCCTAATGTGAGAAAAGAAGCTTTCTTT	CASSVIPNVRKEAFF
TRBJ2-3	TRBV25-1	NA	TRBD1	TGTGCCAGCAGTGACGGACAGGGTCTCTGGGATACGCAGTATTTT	CASSDGQGLWDTQYF
TRBJ1-4	TRBV7-8	NA	TRBD1	TGTGCCAGCAACCAAAAGACAGGGGGGGAAAAACTGTTTTTT	CASNQKTGGEKLFF
TRBJ2-4	TRBV3-1/TRBV3-2	NA	NA	TGTGCCAGCAGCCAAGATGCCCGCCGGACAGCGCTAGCCAAAAACATTCAGTACTTC	CASSQDARRTALAKNIQYF
TRBJ2-3	TRBV4-1	NA	NA	TGCGCCAGCAGCCAAGACACGGGGGATGATACGCAGTATTTT	CASSQDTGDDTQYF
TRBJ2-3	TRBV20-1	NA	NA	TGCAGTGCTAGTAACGGGATGTCAGATACGCAGTATTTT	CSASNGMSDTQYF
TRBJ1-1	TRBV28	NA	NA	TGTGCCAGCAGTTTGCCGGAGGTGGAGGGTACTGAAGCTTTCTTT	CASSLPEVEGTEAFF
TRBJ2-1	TRBV5-1	NA	NA	TGCGCCAGCCAACGGGGTTTAGGAAACAATGAGCAGTTCTTC	CASQRGLGNNEQFF
TRBJ1-4	TRBV6-6	NA	NA	TGTGCCAGCGTAGACCGGAGGGAAAGGAATGAAAAACTGTTTTTT	CASVDRRERNEKLFF
TRBJ1-4	TRBV4-2	NA	NA	TGTGCCAGCAGCCAAGATTTGGCAGGGTGGTCGGAAAAACTGTTTTTT	CASSQDLAGWSEKLFF
TRBJ2-5	TRBV18	NA	NA	TGTGCCAGCTCATCAGGGTACCAAGAGACCCAGTACTTC	CASSSGYQETQYF
TRBJ1-1	TRBV30	NA	NA	TGTGCCTGGGGGACAACCCCCATGAACACTGAAGCTTTCTTT	CAWGTTPMNTEAFF
TRBJ1-4	TRBV6-1	NA	NA	TGTGCCAGCAGTGAAGAAGGCAGACTGACCGCAACTAATGAAAAACTGTTTTTT	CASSEEGRLTATNEKLFF
TRBJ2-3	TRBV7-3	once	TRBD2	TGTGCCAGCAGCTTAACTAGCGGGGGGCCCCGGTACACAGATACGCAGTATTTT	CASSLTSGGPRYTDTQYF